This passage covers 12 T cell receptor beta chains from one sample sequenced in a study of blood T cell repertoires in COVID-19. Only in-frame clones appear in the TCRdb table, and some are missing; sequencing was by immunoSEQ multiplex PCR. Of about 170,000 clones listed, 70% to 85% are singletons. The sequenced material came from peripheral blood. These receptors came from a woman aged 40 to 49 with COVID-19, enrolled during active disease.

This sequence joins TRBV30 and TRBJ1-2, with D perhaps TRBD1 (5 bases). CDR1 and CDR2 from the germline V gene are GTSNPN and SVGIG (reference sequence). V was pared by 8 bases and J by 2 bases, with 6 bases between. The CDR3 covers 10 residues. The CDR3 DNA reads TGTGCCGCAGGGAACTATGGCTACACCTTC. It is translated as CAAGNYGYTF.

This sequence joins TRBV5-1 and TRBJ2-7, with TRBD1 matching over 9 bases. Germline assignment: CDR1 SGHRS and CDR2 YFSETQ. V lost 0 bases and J lost 0; bases outside the gene matches: 4. There are 16 residues in the CDR3. The CDR3 DNA reads TGCGCCAGCAGCTTGGCCGGGACAGGGAGCTCCTACGAGCAGTACTTC. Protein: CASSLAGTGSSYEQYF.

CDR3 DNA sequence: TGTGCCAGCAGTTTAGGCCGCGGGGAGCTGTTTTTT. Its protein is CASSLGRGELFF. The chain uses TRBV27 and TRBJ2-2; D gene uncertain. Germline V lookup: CDR1 MNHEY, CDR2 SMNVEV (reference sequence). There are 12 residues in the CDR3. V gave up 2 bases and J gave up 7 bases, with 5 bases separating them.

The J gene is TRBJ2-7, the V gene TRBV7-6; 9 nucleotides align to TRBD2. Germline V gene data show CDR1 as SGHVS and CDR2 as FNYEAQ. V lost 1 base and J lost 3; bases outside the gene matches: 4. The CDR3 spans 15 residues. The CDR3 sequence: CASSLGREGSYEQYF. In DNA form, the CDR3 reads TGTGCCAGCAGCTTAGGGCGGGAGGGGAGCTACGAGCAGTACTTC.

The V and J genes are TRBV7-9 and TRBJ1-4; 10 positions agree with TRBD1. Trimming removed 1 base from V and 7 bases from J; junction bases left unmatched: 6. Germline CDR1 SEHNR, CDR2 FQNEAQ (reference sequence). This CDR3 comprises 16 residues. The CDR3 DNA sequence: TGTGCCAGCAGCTTAGGGACAGGGGGAGGCGGTGAAAAACTGTTTTTT. Protein: CASSLGTGGGGEKLFF.

The rearrangement links TRBV2 to TRBJ1-2; D gene unclear. Trimming took off 2 bases at V and 3 bases at J, with 13 bases between the two ends. CDR1 is SNHLY, CDR2 FYNNEI, per germline. The CDR3 is 15 residues long. This CDR3 is CASSEYHQADYGYTF. CDR3 nucleotide sequence: TGTGCCAGCAGTGAATATCATCAAGCGGACTATGGCTACACCTTC.

The genes are TRBV5-1 and TRBJ2-3; D is perhaps TRBD1 (6 bases). The germline V gene has CDR1 SGHRS and CDR2 YFSETQ. CDR3 size: 14 residues. Trimming left V 4 bases short and J 2 bases short, with 11 bases between. For the CDR3, the DNA is TGCGCCAGCAGCCTCCGGACAGACACAGATACGCAGTATTTT. Protein product: CASSLRTDTDTQYF.

In DNA, the CDR3 is TGTGCCAGCTTTCGGACAGGGTCCTCTGGAAACACCATATATTTT. Translation: CASFRTGSSGNTIYF. This chain links TRBV18 with TRBJ1-3; 8 bases map to TRBD1. Germline trimming cut 7 bases from V and 0 bases from J; bases unmatched to any gene: 5. The CDR3 covers 15 residues. Germline V gives CDR1 KGHSH, CDR2 LQKENI. Filled out from reference TRBV18 and TRBJ1-3, the complete variable domain reads NAGVMQNPRHLVRRRGQEARLRCSPMKGHSHVYWYRQLPEEGLKFMVYLQKENIIDESGMPKERFSAEFPKEGPSILRIQQVVRGDSAAYFCASFRTGSSGNTIYFGEGSWLTVV.

This clone was seen ten or more times. V is TRBV3-1 (or the pseudogene TRBV3-2) and J is TRBJ2-7, with 10 bases fitting TRBD2. Germline V CDR1 and CDR2: LGHDT, YNNKEL (reference sequence). The CDR3 is 16 residues long. V lost 2 bases and J lost 5; bases outside the gene matches: 9. The DNA of the CDR3 is TGTGCCAGCAGCCAACTAAGTATGAGCGGGAGGGACGAGCAGTACTTC. It codes for CASSQLSMSGRDEQYF.

The CDR3 protein is CASSQDIWVAGIPDTQYF. CDR3 bases: TGCGCCAGCAGCCAAGATATTTGGGTAGCGGGAATACCGGATACGCAGTATTTT. The V gene is TRBV4-1, the J gene TRBJ2-3; 8 nucleotides line up with TRBD2. V gave up 0 bases and J gave up 6 bases; unmatched junction bases: 14. Germline V gene sequence: CDR1 MGHRA, CDR2 YSYEKL. This CDR3 region has 18 residues.

V gene TRBV27 combines with J gene TRBJ2-3; 16 nucleotides agree with TRBD2. J lost 4 bases, V lost 6 bases, and 16 bases had no gene match. Germline V gene sequence: CDR1 MNHEY, CDR2 SMNVEV (reference sequence). This CDR3 region has 20 residues. In DNA form, the CDR3 reads TGTGCCAGCAGGGACTGGGGGACTAGCGGGGGGGCGGACATTCCAGATACGCAGTATTTT. This translates into CASRDWGTSGGADIPDTQYF.

This chain joins TRBV9 and TRBJ2-2; TRBD1 matches 11 bases. With 3 bases clipped from V and 6 bases from J, the junction kept 13 bases outside the gene matches. The CDR3 runs to 18 residues. CDR1 is SGDLS, CDR2 YYNGEE, per germline. The CDR3 protein is CASSAYTGTGGFPGELFF. The CDR3 DNA sequence: TGTGCCAGCAGCGCGTATACCGGGACAGGGGGATTTCCCGGGGAGCTGTTTTTT.